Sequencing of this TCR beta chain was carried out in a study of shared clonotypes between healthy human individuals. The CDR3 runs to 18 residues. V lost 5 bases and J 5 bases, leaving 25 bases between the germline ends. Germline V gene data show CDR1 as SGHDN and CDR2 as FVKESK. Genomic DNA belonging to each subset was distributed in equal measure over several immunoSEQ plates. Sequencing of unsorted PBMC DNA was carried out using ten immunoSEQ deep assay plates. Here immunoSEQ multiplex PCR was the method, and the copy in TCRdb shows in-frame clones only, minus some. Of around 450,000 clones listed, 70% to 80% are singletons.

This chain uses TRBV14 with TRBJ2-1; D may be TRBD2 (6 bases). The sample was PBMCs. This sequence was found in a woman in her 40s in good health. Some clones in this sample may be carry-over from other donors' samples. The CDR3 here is CASSTGPTLGGRNNEQFF. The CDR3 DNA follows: TGTGCCAGCAGCACAGGCCCGACATTGGGGGGACGCAACAATGAGCAGTTCTTC.